The source of this TCR beta chain is a study of cytomegalovirus exposure and HLA in healthy donors. About the study: Among about 179 million T cells, an earlier analysis found 95 million to 140 million unique TCR beta sequences.

This clone showed up just once. Its antigen is still unknown. General study points: The presence/absence work took it that sequencing depth was about the same across donors. Among the CMV-associated chains, a few were confirmed in vitro as specific for CMV antigens.

The V gene's germline CDR1 is GTSNPN and CDR2 SVGIG (reference sequence). The CDR3 is 14 residues long. PCR primers comprised 60 Vbeta and 13 Jbeta primers. Methods used by the authors: Later work found approximately 87 million unique TCR beta chains, with around 10 million shared. The method was immunoSEQ multiplex PCR; TCRdb's version includes in-frame clones alone and lacks a portion of them. V, J and clone size are those of that table, while D and trimming were read from the DNA. Among some 110,000 clones listed, 79% were seen once. The sequencing sample was made of PBMCs. This chain joins TRBV30 and TRBJ2-5, with a possible D match to TRBD2 (6 bases). The DNA end is more similar to TRBJ2-7, so the J call may be wrong. The origin of this receptor is a woman under 30 in good health and CMV-seropositive. The CDR3 nucleotides are TGTGCCTGGAGGCTATCTCCGCGGGGCTACGAGCAGTACTTC. It yields the protein CAWRLSPRGYEQYF.